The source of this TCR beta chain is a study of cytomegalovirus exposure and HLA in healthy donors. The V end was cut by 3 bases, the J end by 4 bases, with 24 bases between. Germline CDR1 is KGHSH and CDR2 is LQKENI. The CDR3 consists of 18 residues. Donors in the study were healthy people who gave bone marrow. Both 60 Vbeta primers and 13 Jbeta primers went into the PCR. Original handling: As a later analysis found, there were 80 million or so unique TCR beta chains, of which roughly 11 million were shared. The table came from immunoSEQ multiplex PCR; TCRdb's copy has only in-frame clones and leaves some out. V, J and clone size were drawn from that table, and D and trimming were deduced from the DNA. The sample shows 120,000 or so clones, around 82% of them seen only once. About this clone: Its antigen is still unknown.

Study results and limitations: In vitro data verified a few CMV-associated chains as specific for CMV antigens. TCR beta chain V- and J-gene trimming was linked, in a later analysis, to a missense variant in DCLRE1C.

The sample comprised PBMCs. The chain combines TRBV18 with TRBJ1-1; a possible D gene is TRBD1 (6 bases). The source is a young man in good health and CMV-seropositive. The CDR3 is CASSPRTGTDQGSTEAFF. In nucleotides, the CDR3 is TGTGCCAGCTCACCGCGTACAGGGACCGACCAGGGTAGCACTGAAGCTTTCTTT.